This T cell receptor beta chain was recorded in a study of siplizumab effects on memory and regulatory T cells. Measured with immunoSEQ multiplex PCR; TCRdb has only the in-frame clones, and not every one. The sample contains 95,000 to 130,000 clones, less than 95% of which appear only once. With regard to this clone: What it binds is unknown.

CDR3 length: 14 residues. Trimming removed 0 bases from V and 3 bases from J, with 7 bases in between. CDR1 is SGHRS, CDR2 YFSETQ, per germline. Whole-study results and caveats: For siplizumab cultures, the suppressive function of their proliferating Tregs was not confirmed. Alloreactive clones mapping to unstimulated subsets formed only a minor fraction. The apparent diversity of naive T cells exceeded that of memory cells, and naive T cells seemed to make a major contribution to the alloresponse.

The gene calls are TRBV5-1 and TRBJ2-1; no definite D call. The sample consisted of non-Treg CD4+ T cells sorted from blood. This sequence originates from a human donor in good health. For the CDR3, the DNA is TGCGCCAGCAGCTTGGAGGAGATCTACAATGAGCAGTTCTTC. Protein sequence: CASSLEEIYNEQFF.